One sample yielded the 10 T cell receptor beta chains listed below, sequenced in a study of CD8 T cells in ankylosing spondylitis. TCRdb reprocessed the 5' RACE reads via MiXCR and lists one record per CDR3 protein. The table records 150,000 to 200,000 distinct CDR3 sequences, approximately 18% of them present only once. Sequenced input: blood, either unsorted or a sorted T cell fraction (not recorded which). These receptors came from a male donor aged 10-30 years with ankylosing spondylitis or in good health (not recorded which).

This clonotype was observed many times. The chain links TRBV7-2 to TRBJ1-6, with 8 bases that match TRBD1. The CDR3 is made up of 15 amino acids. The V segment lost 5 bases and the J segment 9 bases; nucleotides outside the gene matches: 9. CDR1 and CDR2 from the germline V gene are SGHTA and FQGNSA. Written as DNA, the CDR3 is TGTGCCAGCAGCCCGGTACAGGGGGTTCTTTCACCCCTCCACTTT. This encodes CASSPVQGVLSPLHF.

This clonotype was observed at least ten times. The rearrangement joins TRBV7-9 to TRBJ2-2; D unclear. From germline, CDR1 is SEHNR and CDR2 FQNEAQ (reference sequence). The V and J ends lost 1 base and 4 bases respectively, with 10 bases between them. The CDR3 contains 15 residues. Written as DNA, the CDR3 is TGTGCCAGCAGCTTAGAGAAGGGCCGCACCGGGGAGCTGTTTTTT. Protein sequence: CASSLEKGRTGELFF.

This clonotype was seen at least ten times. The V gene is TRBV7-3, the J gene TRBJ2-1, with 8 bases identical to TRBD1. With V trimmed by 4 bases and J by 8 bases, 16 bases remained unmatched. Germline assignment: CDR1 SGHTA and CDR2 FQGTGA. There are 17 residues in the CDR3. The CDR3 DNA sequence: TGTGCCAGCAGCTCCACCCAGGGGGCGAGGGGGCATGATGAGCAGTTCTTC. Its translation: CASSSTQGARGHDEQFF.

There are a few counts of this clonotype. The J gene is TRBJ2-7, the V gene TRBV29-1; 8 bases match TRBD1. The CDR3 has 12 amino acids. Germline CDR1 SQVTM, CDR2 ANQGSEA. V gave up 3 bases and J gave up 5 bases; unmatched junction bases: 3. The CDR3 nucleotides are TGCAGCGTTGAGGAGACAGGGGACGAGCAGTACTTC. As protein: CSVEETGDEQYF.

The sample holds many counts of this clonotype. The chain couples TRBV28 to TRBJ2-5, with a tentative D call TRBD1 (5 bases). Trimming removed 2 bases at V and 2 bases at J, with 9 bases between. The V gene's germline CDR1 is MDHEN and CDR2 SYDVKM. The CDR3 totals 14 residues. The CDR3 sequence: CASSLAQEQETQYF. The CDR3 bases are TGTGCCAGCAGTTTAGCACAGGAACAAGAGACCCAGTACTTC.

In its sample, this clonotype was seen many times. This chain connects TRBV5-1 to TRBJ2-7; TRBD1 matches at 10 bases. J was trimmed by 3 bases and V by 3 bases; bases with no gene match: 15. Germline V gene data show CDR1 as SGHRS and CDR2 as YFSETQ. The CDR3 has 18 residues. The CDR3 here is CASSWTANDRDRGYEQYF. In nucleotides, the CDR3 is TGCGCCAGCAGCTGGACCGCAAACGACCGGGACAGGGGCTACGAGCAGTACTTC. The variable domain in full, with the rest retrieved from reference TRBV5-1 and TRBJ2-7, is KAGVTQTPRYLIKTRGQQVTLSCSPISGHRSVSWYQQTPGQGLQFLFEYFSETQRNKGNFPGRFSGRQFSNSRSEMNVSTLELGDSALYLCASSWTANDRDRGYEQYFGPGTRLTVT.

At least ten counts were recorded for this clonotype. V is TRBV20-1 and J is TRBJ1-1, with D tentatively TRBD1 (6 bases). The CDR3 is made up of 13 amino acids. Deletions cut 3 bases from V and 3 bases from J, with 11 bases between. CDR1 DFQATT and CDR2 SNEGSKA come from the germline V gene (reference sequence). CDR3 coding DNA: TGCAGTGCTAGCCCTGGACAGTACACTGAAGCTTTCTTT. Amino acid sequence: CSASPGQYTEAFF.

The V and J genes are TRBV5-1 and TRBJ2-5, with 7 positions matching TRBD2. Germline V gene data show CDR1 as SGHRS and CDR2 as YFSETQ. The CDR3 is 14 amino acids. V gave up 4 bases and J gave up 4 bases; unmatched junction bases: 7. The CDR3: CASSLAVVGETQYF. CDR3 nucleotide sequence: TGCGCCAGCAGCCTAGCGGTGGTTGGAGAGACCCAGTACTTC.

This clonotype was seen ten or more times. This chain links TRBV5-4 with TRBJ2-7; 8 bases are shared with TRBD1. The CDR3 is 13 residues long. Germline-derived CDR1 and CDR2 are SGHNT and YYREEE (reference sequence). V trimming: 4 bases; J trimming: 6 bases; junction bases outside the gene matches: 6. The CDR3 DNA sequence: TGTGCCAGCAGCCCAGGACAGGGTTTCGAGCAGTACTTC. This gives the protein CASSPGQGFEQYF.

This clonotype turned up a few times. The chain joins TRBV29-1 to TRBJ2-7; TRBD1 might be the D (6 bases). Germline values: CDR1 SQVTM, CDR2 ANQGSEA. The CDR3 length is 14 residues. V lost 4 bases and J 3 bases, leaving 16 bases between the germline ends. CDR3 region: CSVVLGGSYYEQYF. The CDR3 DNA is TGCAGCGTTGTCTTAGGGGGATCCTACTACGAGCAGTACTTC.